A single sample gave rise to the 12 T cell receptor beta chains below, sequenced in a study of cytomegalovirus exposure and HLA in healthy donors. Primers: 60 Vbeta forward and 13 Jbeta reverse. Sequencing was performed with immunoSEQ multiplex PCR; in TCRdb, only in-frame clones are kept and a portion is missing. The sample lists around 300,000 clones, roughly 90% occurring once. The sample was PBMCs. The source is a woman between 18 and 29 years old in good health and CMV-seronegative.

With regard to this clone: Additional DNA sequences in this sample encode the identical CDR3. The gene calls are TRBV2 and TRBJ2-7; weak D call: TRBD2 (5 bases). This CDR3 spans 12 amino acids. CDR1 is SNHLY, CDR2 FYNNEI, per germline. Trimming stripped 4 bases from V and 3 bases from J, with 7 bases between. The CDR3 bases are TGTGCCAGCAGTGGACTAAGCTACGAGCAGTACTTC. This translates into CASSGLSYEQYF.

Concerning this clone: The sample carries other DNA sequences with the same CDR3. The genes are TRBV15 and TRBJ1-5; maybe TRBD1 (5 bases). Trimming pared 6 bases from V and 3 bases from J, leaving 9 bases between. This CDR3 region has 13 residues. The germline CDR1 and CDR2 sequences are LNHNV and YYDKDF (reference sequence). CDR3 loop: CATRRDFNQPQHF. The CDR3 region has the DNA TGTGCCACCAGGAGGGACTTCAATCAGCCCCAGCATTTT. Using reference TRBV15 and TRBJ1-5 for the parts outside the CDR3, the full variable domain is DAMVIQNPRYQVTQFGKPVTLSCSQTLNHNVMYWYQQKSSQAPKLLFHYYDKDFNNEADTPDNFQSRRPNTSFCFLDIRSPGLGDTAMYLCATRRDFNQPQHFGDGTRLSIL.

The chain links TRBV6-4 to TRBJ1-1; D not certain. Trimming took 5 bases from V and 4 from J, leaving 11 bases between them. Germline CDR1 and CDR2: MRHNA and SNTAGT. The length of the CDR3 is 13 residues. Here the CDR3 DNA reads TGTGCCAGCAGTAGAGAAGAGGGCACTGAAGCTTTCTTT. Its protein product is CASSREEGTEAFF.

Notes on this clone: Other DNA variants within this sample encode the same CDR3. This chain connects TRBV9 to TRBJ2-1, with TRBD1 as a possible D gene (6 bases). The V end was cut by 3 bases, the J end by 4 bases, with 14 bases between. Germline loops: CDR1 SGDLS, CDR2 YYNGEE. The CDR3 loop spans 15 amino acids. In nucleotides, the CDR3 is TGTGCCAGCAGCGCGCTAGGGGGTTCGTACAATGAGCAGTTCTTC. Translated: CASSALGGSYNEQFF.

The chain recombines TRBV18 with TRBJ2-1; the match to TRBD2 covers 11 bases. The length of the CDR3 is 16 residues. The V and J ends lost 2 bases and 5 bases, in that order; junction bases with no gene match: 5. Germline V CDR1 and CDR2: KGHSH, LQKENI. The CDR3 nucleotides are TGTGCCAGCTCACCAAGGCTAGCGGGGGGTAACAATGAGCAGTTCTTC. Translated, it gives CASSPRLAGGNNEQFF.

V usage is TRBV5-6 and J usage is TRBJ2-3; weak D call: TRBD2 (6 bases). With 5 bases removed from V and 3 bases from J, the gap between germline ends came to 16 bases. The CDR3 loop spans 15 amino acids. CDR1 SGHDT and CDR2 YYEEEE come from the germline V gene. CDR3 region: CASSLATSSTDTQYF. CDR3 bases: TGTGCCAGCAGTCTCGCTACTAGCAGTACAGATACGCAGTATTTT.

The chain couples TRBV6-5 to TRBJ2-3; a possible D gene is TRBD1 (6 bases). The CDR3 covers 14 residues. CDR1 is MNHEY and CDR2 is SVGAGI in the germline V gene. V was cut by 7 bases and J by 2 bases, with 13 bases left in between. The CDR3 sequence: CASTKDSSTDTQYF. The CDR3 DNA reads as TGTGCCAGCACCAAGGACAGTTCCACAGATACGCAGTATTTT.

The chain uses TRBV5-1 and TRBJ1-2; D is perhaps TRBD1 (6 bases). Germline CDR1 and CDR2: SGHRS and YFSETQ. CDR3 length: 13 amino acids. Trimming stripped 4 bases from V and 4 bases from J, with 11 bases between. CDR3 DNA: TGCGCCAGCAGCGCTGGGACAACCTATGGCTACACCTTC. Amino acid sequence: CASSAGTTYGYTF. Complete variable domain (other parts from reference TRBV5-1 and TRBJ1-2): KAGVTQTPRYLIKTRGQQVTLSCSPISGHRSVSWYQQTPGQGLQFLFEYFSETQRNKGNFPGRFSGRQFSNSRSEMNVSTLELGDSALYLCASSAGTTYGYTFGSGTRLTVV.

The rearrangement links TRBV5-1 to TRBJ2-7; 7 nucleotides line up with TRBD1. The CDR3 extends over 16 amino acids. V lost 3 bases and J lost 1; bases outside the gene matches: 10. Germline V CDR1 and CDR2: SGHRS, YFSETQ. CDR3 DNA: TGCGCCAGCAGCTGGGGGTCGGGACAGCGATCCTACGAGCAGTACTTC. Translation gives CASSWGSGQRSYEQYF.

V is TRBV7-9 and J is TRBJ2-7; D is perhaps TRBD2 (5 bases). V shed 5 bases and J shed 7 bases, with 9 bases lying between them. The CDR3 runs 11 residues. Germline V CDR1 and CDR2: SEHNR, FQNEAQ (reference sequence). The CDR3 sequence is CASSRWEEQYF. The DNA for the CDR3 is TGTGCCAGCAGCCGTTGGGAGGAGCAGTACTTC.

The CDR3 region has the DNA TGTGCCAGCAGGGAGGGACTCACAGGCGCCTACAATGAGCAGTTCTTC. This translates into CASREGLTGAYNEQFF. The chain has TRBV2 and TRBJ2-1; the D gene is possibly TRBD2 (6 bases). Germline V gene lookup returns CDR1 SNHLY and CDR2 FYNNEI. This CDR3 comprises 16 residues. V lost 6 bases and J 2 bases, leaving 17 bases between the germline ends.

The V gene is TRBV7-2, the J gene TRBJ2-3, with 13 positions matching TRBD2. With V trimmed by 5 bases and J by 8 bases, 10 bases remained unmatched. The CDR3 covers 16 residues. Germline CDR1 and CDR2: SGHTA and FQGNSA. CDR3 DNA: TGTGCCAGCAGCCCCCAAACTAGCGGGGGGGGAGTTACGCAGTATTTT. It translates to CASSPQTSGGGVTQYF.